The 20 T cell receptor beta chains below all came from one sample that was sequenced in a study of OX40 agonist ivuxolimab in advanced cancers. Sequenced by immunoSEQ multiplex PCR; TCRdb stores in-frame clones only, minus some. The table records about 68,000 clones, about 89% of them present only once. This specimen consisted of CD4+ or CD8+ T cells sorted from blood, obtained in a trial of the OX40 agonist ivuxolimab. The origin of the receptors is an adult with an advanced solid tumor such as melanoma, head and neck, liver or kidney cancer.

The gene calls are TRBV7-2 and TRBJ2-1, with 8 bases aligning to TRBD2. Trimming at V came to 7 bases and at J to 6 bases, leaving 8 bases not matched to a gene. Looked up from germline, CDR1 is SGHTA and CDR2 is FQGNSA. The CDR3 spans 14 residues. The DNA of the CDR3 is TGTGCCAGCACGGGGACTAGGAGACCCAATGAGCAGTTCTTC. It codes for CASTGTRRPNEQFF.

This clone occurred once. The CDR3 DNA reads TGCGCCAGCAGTCGGAGTACCCTCTATGGCTACACCTTC. Protein: CASSRSTLYGYTF. The chain is built from TRBV10-1 and TRBJ1-2; D is undetermined. Looked up from germline, CDR1 is WNHNN and CDR2 is SYGVQD (reference sequence). The V end was cut by 5 bases, the J end by 4 bases, with 11 bases between. The CDR3 length is 13 residues.

This clone showed up just a few times. The chain is built from TRBV19 and TRBJ2-2, with D unresolved. The V end lost 11 bases, the J end lost 1 base, and 11 bases lay between the germline ends. The germline V gene encodes CDR1 LNHDA and CDR2 SQIVND (reference sequence). The CDR3 runs to 13 residues. The CDR3 sequence: CAARWENTGELFF. CDR3 coding DNA: TGTGCCGCCAGGTGGGAGAACACCGGGGAGCTGTTTTTT.

CDR3 region: CASSPGRTSGSYNEQFF. CDR3 DNA sequence: TGTGCCAGCAGTCCCGGTCGGACTAGCGGCTCCTACAATGAGCAGTTCTTC. V usage is TRBV7-9 and J usage is TRBJ2-1; 10 nucleotides match TRBD2. Germline-derived CDR1 and CDR2 are SEHNR and FQNEAQ (reference sequence). The junction had 8 bases not matched to a gene; V was cut back by 6 bases and J by 0 bases. The CDR3 runs to 17 residues.

The chain carries TRBV6-1 and TRBJ1-3; maybe TRBD1 (6 bases). This CDR3 is 15 amino acids long. The germline V gene encodes CDR1 MNHNS and CDR2 SASEGT. Trimming took off 6 bases at V and 0 bases at J, with 12 bases between the two ends. For the CDR3, the DNA is TGTGCCAGCAGCGAAACAGGGAACTCTGGAAACACCATATATTTT. This codes for CASSETGNSGNTIYF.

V usage is TRBV6-1 and J usage is TRBJ2-7; D tentatively reads TRBD1 or TRBD2 (5 bases each). Germline V gene sequence: CDR1 MNHNS, CDR2 SASEGT. V lost 4 bases and J lost 4, with 17 bases in between. The CDR3 totals 15 residues. CDR3 bases: TGTGCCAGCAGTGGACCGGGACGGTCACCTTACGAGCAGTACTTC. Its protein is CASSGPGRSPYEQYF.

This clone was counted a single time. V and J are TRBV6-6 and TRBJ2-3, with 9 nucleotides matching TRBD2. Germline V CDR1 and CDR2: MNHNY, SVGAGI (reference sequence). This CDR3 is built from 16 residues. The V and J ends lost 0 bases and 4 bases, in that order; junction bases with no gene match: 5. The CDR3 DNA sequence: TGTGCCAGCAGTTACTCGACTAGCGGAGACGCAGATACGCAGTATTTT. Protein: CASSYSTSGDADTQYF.

In its sample, this clone was seen once. J is TRBJ1-5 and V is TRBV7-2, with 7 bases identical to TRBD1. Germline V gives CDR1 SGHTA, CDR2 FQGNSA. With 4 bases clipped from V and 5 bases from J, the junction kept 2 bases outside the gene matches. The CDR3 extends over 13 amino acids. The CDR3 loop is CASSSQGDQPQHF. The CDR3 DNA reads as TGTGCCAGCAGCTCTCAGGGGGATCAGCCCCAGCATTTT.

In DNA form, the CDR3 reads TGTGCCAGCTCACCGGGTGTGGGGGGCTATGGCTACACCTTC. Translated, it gives CASSPGVGGYGYTF. V gene TRBV18 combines with J gene TRBJ1-2, with D possibly TRBD1 on 5 matching bases. CDR1 and CDR2 from the germline V gene are KGHSH and LQKENI. V was trimmed by 3 bases and J by 4 bases, leaving 12 bases between them. This CDR3 spans 14 amino acids.

The genes are TRBV13 and TRBJ1-2; 9 nucleotides agree with TRBD1. V dropped 1 base and J dropped 4; count of bases not matched to a gene: 4. The CDR3 runs to 15 residues. Germline CDR1 reads PRHDT; CDR2 reads FYEKMQ (reference sequence). CDR3 protein: CASSLARDRAYGYTF. The CDR3 region has the DNA TGTGCCAGCAGCTTAGCGAGGGACAGGGCCTATGGCTACACCTTC.

This chain links TRBV7-6 with TRBJ1-1, with TRBD1 as a possible D gene (5 bases). The germline CDR1 and CDR2 sequences are SGHVS and FNYEAQ. Trimming cost V 5 bases and J 0 bases, with 7 bases left between them. This CDR3 is 13 amino acids long. The CDR3 sequence: CASSGALNTEAFF. CDR3 DNA: TGTGCCAGCAGCGGGGCCTTGAACACTGAAGCTTTCTTT. Based on the CDR3 plus reference TRBV7-6 and TRBJ1-1, the full variable domain is GAGVSQSPRYKVTKRGQDVALRCDPISGHVSLYWYRQALGQGPEFLTYFNYEAQQDKSGLPNDRFSAERPEGSISTLTIQRTEQRDSAMYRCASSGALNTEAFFGQGTRLTVV.

The chain combines TRBV19 with TRBJ2-3; D may correspond to TRBD1 or TRBD2 (5 bases each). CDR3 length equals 15 residues. V lost 3 bases, J lost 4 bases, and 14 bases lay in between. CDR1 and CDR2 (germline): LNHDA, SQIVND (reference sequence). For the CDR3, the DNA is TGTGCCAGTAGTATCGGGGCAGGGCTCGCAGATACGCAGTATTTT. The encoded protein is CASSIGAGLADTQYF.

This clone is a singleton in its sample. This chain joins TRBV7-2 and TRBJ2-3; 7 nucleotides match TRBD1. The CDR3 loop spans 14 amino acids. The germline CDR1 and CDR2 sequences are SGHTA and FQGNSA. Trimming cost V 5 bases and J 4 bases; bases outside gene matches: 6. DNA of the CDR3: TGTGCCAGCAGCCGACAGGGAATAGCAGATACGCAGTATTTT. Translation gives CASSRQGIADTQYF.

The rearrangement links TRBV5-5 to TRBJ1-1; D not certain. CDR1 is SGHKS, CDR2 YYEKEE, per germline (reference sequence). Trimming shortened V by 2 bases and J by 8 bases, and 7 bases separated the two germline ends. The CDR3 length is 11 residues. Here the CDR3 reads CASSFKEEAFF. In nucleotides, the CDR3 is TGTGCCAGCAGCTTTAAAGAGGAAGCTTTCTTT.

The chain carries TRBV11-2 and TRBJ2-3; 11 bases fit TRBD2. V dropped 5 bases and J dropped 1; count of bases not matched to a gene: 8. This CDR3 contains 17 residues. In germline, CDR1 is SGHAT, CDR2 FQNNGV. The chain's CDR3 is CASSHLRLAGRTDTQYF. The DNA of the CDR3 is TGTGCCAGCAGCCACCTCCGACTAGCGGGACGCACAGATACGCAGTATTTT.

This chain connects TRBV10-2 to TRBJ1-2, with a tentative D call TRBD1 (5 bases). Trimming shortened V by 3 bases and J by 2 bases, and 10 bases separated the two germline ends. This CDR3 contains 14 residues. Germline V gives CDR1 WSHSY, CDR2 SAAADI. The CDR3: CASSEDSSNYGYTF. CDR3 bases: TGCGCCAGCAGTGAAGACAGTTCCAACTATGGCTACACCTTC.

This clone was counted a single time. This rearrangement joins TRBV28 to TRBJ2-7, with TRBD1 matching over 10 bases. Germline V CDR1 and CDR2: MDHEN, SYDVKM. The CDR3 is made up of 13 amino acids. J was trimmed by 7 bases and V by 3 bases; bases with no gene match: 3. CDR3 sequence (DNA): TGTGCCAGCAGTTTTATGGACAGGGGGGAGCAGTACTTC. Amino acids: CASSFMDRGEQYF.

This chain joins TRBV5-4 and TRBJ1-4; weak D call: TRBD1 (5 bases). The germline gives CDR1 SGHNT, CDR2 YYREEE (reference sequence). The CDR3 covers 13 residues. V lost 10 bases and J lost 5, with 15 bases in between. In DNA, the CDR3 is TGTGCCTCCCGGGGTGGACAAAATGAAAAACTGTTTTTT. Translated: CASRGGQNEKLFF.

The V gene is TRBV28, the J gene TRBJ2-7, with 8 bases identical to TRBD1. The germline V gene has CDR1 MDHEN and CDR2 SYDVKM. The CDR3 is 16 residues long. Trimming removed 5 bases from V and 9 bases from J; junction bases left unmatched: 18. The CDR3 spells CASSTTGVPFSLRQYF. DNA for the CDR3: TGTGCCAGCAGTACGACAGGGGTCCCTTTCTCTCTCCGGCAGTACTTC.

Note on this clone: One end of the junction is discordant with germline, which a read error may explain. The V gene is TRBV4-1, the J gene TRBJ2-6; either TRBD1 or TRBD2 may fit D (5 bases each). Germline loops: CDR1 MGHRA, CDR2 YSYEKL. This CDR3 is built from 16 residues. CDR3 DNA sequence: TGCGTCAGCAGCCAAGGGAGACAGTCAGGGGCCAACGTCCTGACTTTC. Its translation is CVSSQGRQSGANVLTF.